This T cell receptor beta chain was identified during a study of blood T cell repertoires in COVID-19. The overall study: The United States, Italy and Spain provided the acute and convalescent COVID-19 samples. Nucleic acid was either cDNA or gDNA, and it came from T cells, B-cell-depleted T cells, or PBMCs.

This clone was observed once. The germline V gene encodes CDR1 SNHLY and CDR2 FYNNEI. V was clipped by 3 bases and J by 4 bases; unmatched bases: 1. The CDR3 has 15 residues. Original handling: Reference gene primer amplification in the assay estimated nucleated cell counts. Here immunoSEQ multiplex PCR was the method, and the copy in TCRdb shows in-frame clones only, minus some. V, J and clone size reflect that table, while D and trimming were determined from the DNA. The table includes 200,000 to 300,000 clones, roughly 83% detected once. This clonotype originated in a man older than 75 with acute or convalescent COVID-19. Input material: peripheral blood. This sequence joins TRBV2 and TRBJ1-6, with 9 positions matching TRBD1. CDR3 loop: CASSEDRGYNSPLHF. The CDR3, as DNA: TGTGCCAGCAGTGAGGACAGGGGATATAATTCACCCCTCCACTTT.